Detailed here is one T cell receptor (beta chain). Its antigen is not identified. V was pared by 2 bases and J by 1 base, with 5 bases between. Germline CDR1 and CDR2: SGHTA and FQGTGA. The CDR3 sequence is 13 residues long. These data are taken from a study of cytomegalovirus exposure and HLA in healthy donors. Study results and limitations: When analyzed later, the rates of TCR association showed variation by HLA locus, with DRB1 the most and HLA-C the fewest.

A multiplex PCR was run with 60 Vbeta primers and 13 Jbeta primers. Sequencing used immunoSEQ multiplex PCR; TCRdb keeps in-frame clones, though not all of them. There are 110,000 to 150,000 clones in the sample; 78% occur only once, and roughly 2.9% lies in the top ten. The chain uses TRBV7-3 and TRBJ1-1; D possibly corresponds to TRBD1 (5 bases). The source of this sequence is a female donor in good health and CMV-seronegative. The sequencing input was PBMCs. The CDR3 DNA follows: TGTGCCAGCAGCTTAGACAGGAACACTGAAGCTTTCTTT. Amino acids: CASSLDRNTEAFF. The whole variable domain, remainder taken from reference TRBV7-3 and TRBJ1-1, is GAGVSQTPSNKVTEKGKYVELRCDPISGHTALYWYRQSLGQGPEFLIYFQGTGAADDSGLPNDRFFAVRPEGSVSTLKIQRTERGDSAVYLCASSLDRNTEAFFGQGTRLTVV.